Following are 4 T cell receptor beta chains from one sample sequenced in a study of blood T cells in healthy people across ages (dated by TCRdb to 2015 to 2017). The library relied on 5' RACE. A second roughly 7 to 11 cycle PCR used a sample-barcoded 5' primer and a J-beta primer mix. TCRdb reran the public reads through fastp at Q25 and MiXCR, keeping productive beta chains. Every distinct CDR3 protein forms one entry, paired with its most common genes and DNA. The sample includes approximately 1,700,000 distinct CDR3 sequences, with about two fifths observed a single time. The ten largest clones capture under 25% of the sample. Material for sequencing was blood. All receptors derive from a human donor in good health.

A few counts support this clonotype. The chain recombines TRBV4-3 with TRBJ2-7; D may correspond to TRBD1 or TRBD2 (5 bases each). The V and J ends lost 4 bases and 2 bases respectively, with 15 bases between them. CDR3 length: 15 amino acids. Germline-derived CDR1 and CDR2 are LGHNA and YSLEER. CDR3 in amino acids: CASSPGTEFPYEQYF. The CDR3 nucleotides read TGCGCCAGCAGCCCCGGGACGGAATTTCCCTACGAGCAGTACTTC.

This chain uses TRBV20-1 with TRBJ2-1; TRBD1 matches 7 bases. J gave up 0 bases and V 6 bases, and 8 bases lay outside the gene matches. The germline V gene encodes CDR1 DFQATT and CDR2 SNEGSKA (reference sequence). This CDR3 has 15 amino acids. The CDR3, as DNA: TGCAGTGCCAGATTGAGGGGGCCCTCCTACAATGAGCAGTTCTTC. Amino acids: CSARLRGPSYNEQFF.

As regards this clonotype: An end of the junction differs from the germline gene, which may be a read error. This chain joins TRBV7-8 and TRBJ2-1; possibly TRBD2 for D (6 bases). CDR1 and CDR2 (germline): SGHVS, FQNEAQ. The CDR3 has 16 residues. This CDR3 reads CASSAFGTPQYNEQCF. The CDR3 DNA sequence: TGTGCCAGCAGTGCCTTCGGGACTCCGCAATATAATGAGCAGTGCTTC.

This clonotype has just a few counts. The chain has TRBV27 and TRBJ1-2; no firm D call. V dropped 4 bases and J dropped 0 bases, with 9 bases sitting between them. The germline CDR1 and CDR2 sequences are MNHEY and SMNVEV (reference sequence). The CDR3 sequence is 14 residues long. The DNA of the CDR3 is TGTGCCAGCAGTTCCGTGGGGTCTAACTATGGCTACACCTTC. This sequence encodes CASSSVGSNYGYTF.